This T cell receptor (beta chain) is drawn from a study of cytomegalovirus exposure and HLA in healthy donors. Germline CDR1 MGHRA, CDR2 YSYEKL. The CDR3 is 15 amino acids. V was clipped by 1 base and J by 2 bases; unmatched bases: 3. Primers included in the PCR were 60 Vbeta and 13 Jbeta primers. This table comes from immunoSEQ multiplex PCR, and its TCRdb copy is limited to in-frame clones, with some not included. The repertoire holds 83,000 or so clones, roughly 79% seen once, with about 6.1% in the top ten. These donors counted as nominally healthy when sampled, but unrecorded immune exposures were likely.

The sequence was obtained from a female donor in good health and CMV-seronegative. The sample comprised PBMCs. This chain links TRBV4-1 with TRBJ2-3; 7 nucleotides align to TRBD2. The CDR3 sequence: CASSQGLADTDTQYF. The CDR3 DNA follows: TGCGCCAGCAGCCAAGGCCTAGCGGACACAGATACGCAGTATTTT.